This T cell receptor (beta chain) was recorded in a study of CD8 T cells in Susac syndrome. Random hexamers served to reverse transcribe about 0.5 to 1 ug RNA. Multiplex PCR with immunoSEQ amplified the TCR beta CDR3 across 54 Vbeta and 13 Jbeta. TCRdb recomputed calls from the immunoSEQ multiplex PCR reads with MiXCR, one row per CDR3 protein. The table includes 80,000 or so distinct CDR3 sequences, around 94% detected once. FACS was used to enrich TEMRA cells, whereas the CD8+ and CD4+ T cells were obtained by negative isolation. The length of the CDR3 is 15 residues. Germline assignment: CDR1 LGHDT and CDR2 YNNKEL (reference sequence). The ends lost 10 bases at V and 0 bases at J; junction bases unmatched: 4.

The receptor's source is a human donor in good health. The rearrangement joins TRBV3-1 to TRBJ2-1; 12 bases are shared with TRBD2. The sequenced sample consisted of CD8+ T cells from PBMCs. The CDR3 reads CAIGLAGTSYNEQFF. As DNA, the CDR3 is TGTGCCATCGGACTAGCGGGGACCTCCTACAATGAGCAGTTCTTC.